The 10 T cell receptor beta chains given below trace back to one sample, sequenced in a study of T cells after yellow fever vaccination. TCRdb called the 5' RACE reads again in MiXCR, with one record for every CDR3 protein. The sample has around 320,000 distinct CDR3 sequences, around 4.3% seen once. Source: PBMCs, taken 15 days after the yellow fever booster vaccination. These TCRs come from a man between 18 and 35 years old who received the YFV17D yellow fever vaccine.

CDR3 region: CAWGQSAGANVLTF. CDR3 in DNA: TGTGCCTGGGGTCAAAGTGCTGGGGCCAACGTCCTGACTTTC. The chain recombines TRBV30 with TRBJ2-6; D ambiguous. V was trimmed by 5 bases and J by 2 bases, leaving 10 bases between them. This CDR3 contains 14 residues. Looked up from germline, CDR1 is GTSNPN and CDR2 is SVGIG (reference sequence).

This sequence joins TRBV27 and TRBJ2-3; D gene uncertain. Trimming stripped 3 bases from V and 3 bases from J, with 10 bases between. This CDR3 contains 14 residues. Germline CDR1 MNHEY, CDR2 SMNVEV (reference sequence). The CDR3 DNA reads TGTGCCAGCAGTTTTCCTGGGGTAACAGATACGCAGTATTTT. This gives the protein CASSFPGVTDTQYF.

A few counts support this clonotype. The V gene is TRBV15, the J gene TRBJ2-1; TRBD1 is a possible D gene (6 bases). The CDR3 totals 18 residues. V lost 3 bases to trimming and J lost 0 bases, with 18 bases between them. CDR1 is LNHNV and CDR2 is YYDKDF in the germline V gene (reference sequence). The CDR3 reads CATSSLRDTLSSYNEQFF. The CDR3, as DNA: TGTGCCACCAGCAGTCTTCGGGACACCTTAAGCTCCTACAATGAGCAGTTCTTC.

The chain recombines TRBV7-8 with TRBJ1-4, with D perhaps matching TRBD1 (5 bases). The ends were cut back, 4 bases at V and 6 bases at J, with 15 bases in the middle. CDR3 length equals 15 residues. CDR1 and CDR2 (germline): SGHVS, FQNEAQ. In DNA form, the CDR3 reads TGTGCCAGCAGCTCCCCCGGCGGGGGATATGAAAAACTGTTTTTT. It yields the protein CASSSPGGGYEKLFF.

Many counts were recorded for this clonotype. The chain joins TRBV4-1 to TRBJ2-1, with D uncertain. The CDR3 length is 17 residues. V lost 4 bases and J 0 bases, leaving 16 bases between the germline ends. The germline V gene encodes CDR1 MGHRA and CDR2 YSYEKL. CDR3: CASSLTPFTVSYNEQFF. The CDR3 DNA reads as TGCGCCAGCAGCCTGACCCCCTTCACTGTCTCCTACAATGAGCAGTTCTTC.

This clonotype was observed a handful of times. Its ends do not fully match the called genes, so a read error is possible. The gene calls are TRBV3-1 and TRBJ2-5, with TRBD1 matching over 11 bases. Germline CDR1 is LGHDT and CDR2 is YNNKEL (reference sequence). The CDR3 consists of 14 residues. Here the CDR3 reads CASSQRLSGTGGNF. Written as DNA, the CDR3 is TGTGCCAGCAGCCAAAGACTCTCCGGGACAGGGGGGAACTTC.

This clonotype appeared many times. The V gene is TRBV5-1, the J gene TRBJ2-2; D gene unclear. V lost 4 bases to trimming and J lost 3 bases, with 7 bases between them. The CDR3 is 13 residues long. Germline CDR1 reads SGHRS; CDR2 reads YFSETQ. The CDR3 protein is CASSPADTGELFF. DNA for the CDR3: TGCGCCAGCAGCCCTGCCGACACCGGGGAGCTGTTTTTT. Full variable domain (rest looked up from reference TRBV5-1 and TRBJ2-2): KAGVTQTPRYLIKTRGQQVTLSCSPISGHRSVSWYQQTPGQGLQFLFEYFSETQRNKGNFPGRFSGRQFSNSRSEMNVSTLELGDSALYLCASSPADTGELFFGEGSRLTVL.

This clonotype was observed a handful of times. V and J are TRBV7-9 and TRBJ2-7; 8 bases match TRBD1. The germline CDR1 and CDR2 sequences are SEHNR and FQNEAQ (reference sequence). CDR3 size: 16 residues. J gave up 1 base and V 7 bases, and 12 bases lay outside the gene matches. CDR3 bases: TGTGCCAGCACCTCCAGACCCGGGACAGGATCCTACGAGCAGTACTTC. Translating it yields CASTSRPGTGSYEQYF.

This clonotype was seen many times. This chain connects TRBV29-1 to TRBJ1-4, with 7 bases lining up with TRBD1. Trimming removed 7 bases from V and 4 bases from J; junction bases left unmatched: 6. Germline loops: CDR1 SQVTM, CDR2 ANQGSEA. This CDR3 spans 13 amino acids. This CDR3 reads CSAQGVDNEKLFF. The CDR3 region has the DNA TGCAGCGCGCAGGGGGTAGATAATGAAAAACTGTTTTTT.

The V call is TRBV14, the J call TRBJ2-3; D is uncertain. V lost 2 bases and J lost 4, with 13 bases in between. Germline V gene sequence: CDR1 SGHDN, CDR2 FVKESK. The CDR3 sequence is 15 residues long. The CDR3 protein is CASSQLDRVPDTQYF. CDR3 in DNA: TGTGCCAGCAGCCAATTGGATAGGGTCCCAGATACGCAGTATTTT.